These 27 T cell receptor beta chains share one sample of origin, sequenced in a study of graft-versus-host responses after intestinal transplantation. Using immunoSEQ multiplex PCR, the repertoire was profiled, and TCRdb retains in-frame clones only, with some absent. The sample includes about 43,000 clones, less than 95% of them seen just once. The sequencing used PBMCs, collected about 11 months after intestinal transplant. These receptors were obtained from a human patient who received an intestinal transplant, so some T cells may come from the graft donor.

DNA of the CDR3: TGCGCCAGCAGCTTGGGGATGACAGGAGCAGATACGCAGTATTTT. Amino acid sequence: CASSLGMTGADTQYF. This chain joins TRBV5-1 and TRBJ2-3; perhaps TRBD1 as D (6 bases). V was clipped by 0 bases and J by 4 bases, with 12 bases between them. The germline V gene has CDR1 SGHRS and CDR2 YFSETQ. There are 15 residues in the CDR3.

The chain carries TRBV6-5 and TRBJ2-7; 7 bases are a match to TRBD2. Germline-derived CDR1 and CDR2 are MNHEY and SVGAGI. The CDR3 has 14 amino acids. With V trimmed by 2 bases and J by 4 bases, 5 bases remained unmatched. CDR3 nucleotides: TGTGCCAGCAGTTACGGCGGGAGCCGGTACGAGCAGTACTTC. Translating it yields CASSYGGSRYEQYF.

The V gene is TRBV7-3, the J gene TRBJ1-6; perhaps TRBD1 as D (5 bases). The V and J ends lost 4 bases and 6 bases respectively, with 10 bases between them. Per germline, CDR1 SGHTA and CDR2 FQGTGA. The CDR3 contains 14 residues. The CDR3 loop reads CASSWGGVNSPLHF. CDR3 DNA: TGTGCCAGCAGCTGGGGCGGGGTTAATTCACCCCTCCACTTT.

The rearrangement links TRBV6-6 to TRBJ2-1; D is possibly TRBD2 (6 bases). The CDR3 sequence is 16 residues long. Deletions cut 6 bases from V and 2 bases from J, with 17 bases between. Looked up from germline, CDR1 is MNHNY and CDR2 is SVGAGI (reference sequence). In nucleotides, the CDR3 is TGTGCCAGCAGACCCACAGAGGCGGGGACCTACAATGAGCAGTTCTTC. Translated, it gives CASRPTEAGTYNEQFF.

The chain joins TRBV2 to TRBJ1-6, with D tentatively TRBD1 (6 bases). The CDR3 contains 15 residues. Trimming removed 7 bases from V and 2 bases from J, with 12 bases in between. CDR1 SNHLY and CDR2 FYNNEI come from the germline V gene. The CDR3: CASKYGQTYNSPLHF. Here the CDR3 DNA reads TGTGCCAGCAAATATGGACAGACCTATAATTCACCCCTCCACTTT.

This rearrangement joins TRBV27 to TRBJ1-6; D unclear. Germline CDR1 is MNHEY and CDR2 is SMNVEV (reference sequence). The CDR3 has 12 residues. V was clipped by 4 bases and J by 8 bases, with 6 bases between them. Written as DNA, the CDR3 is TGTGCCAGCAGTTCGCCTTATTCACCCCTCCACTTT. It yields the protein CASSSPYSPLHF.

This chain connects TRBV6-1 to TRBJ2-3; D remains ambiguous. V shed 6 bases and J shed 2 bases, with 9 bases lying between them. Germline V gene data show CDR1 as MNHNS and CDR2 as SASEGT. This CDR3 spans 13 amino acids. The CDR3 bases are TGTGCCAGCAGAACAGAATACACAGATACGCAGTATTTT. Translated: CASRTEYTDTQYF.

J is TRBJ2-7 and V is TRBV11-2, with TRBD1 matching 7 bases. Germline trimming cut 5 bases from V and 6 bases from J; bases unmatched to any gene: 16. The CDR3 is 16 amino acids. The germline V gene encodes CDR1 SGHAT and CDR2 FQNNGV. The CDR3, as DNA: TGTGCCAGCAGCCTAACCTCATCGGGACAGCCCCTCGAGCAGTACTTC. This gives the protein CASSLTSSGQPLEQYF.

The chain recombines TRBV10-3 with TRBJ2-2, with 10 bases matching TRBD2. Unmatched junction bases numbered 2, after V lost 4 bases and J lost 3 bases. The CDR3 totals 15 residues. The germline V gene encodes CDR1 ENHRY and CDR2 SYGVKD. CDR3 in amino acids: CAISVLAGDTGELFF. In nucleotides, the CDR3 is TGTGCCATCAGTGTCCTAGCGGGGGACACCGGGGAGCTGTTTTTT.

This chain links TRBV27 with TRBJ2-7; either TRBD1 or TRBD2 may supply D (5 bases each). Germline CDR1 reads MNHEY; CDR2 reads SMNVEV (reference sequence). V lost 4 bases and J 4 bases, leaving 11 bases between the germline ends. The CDR3 length is 13 residues. The CDR3 DNA follows: TGTGCCAGCAGTTCCGGGACGCCATACGAGCAGTACTTC. This codes for CASSSGTPYEQYF.

The chain has TRBV5-1 and TRBJ2-4, with no clear D. The germline V gene encodes CDR1 SGHRS and CDR2 YFSETQ. Trimming cost V 7 bases and J 5 bases, with 7 bases left between them. The CDR3 totals 11 residues. CDR3 residues: CASRGENIQYF. In DNA form, the CDR3 reads TGCGCCAGCCGTGGGGAAAACATTCAGTACTTC.

The chain couples TRBV14 to TRBJ2-5; no clear D gene. The CDR3 has 15 residues. CDR1 is SGHDN, CDR2 FVKESK, per germline. Deletions cut 0 bases from V and 1 base from J, with 9 bases between. The CDR3 sequence: CASSQDMELQETQYF. CDR3 bases: TGTGCCAGCAGCCAAGATATGGAGCTCCAAGAGACCCAGTACTTC.

This chain connects TRBV28 to TRBJ1-5; D perhaps matches TRBD1 (6 bases). Germline V CDR1 and CDR2: MDHEN, SYDVKM. The CDR3 runs to 14 residues. Trimming shortened V by 6 bases and J by 6 bases, and 15 bases separated the two germline ends. CDR3 residues: CASRSSGAVQPQHF. The CDR3 nucleotides are TGTGCCAGCAGATCGTCAGGGGCGGTTCAGCCCCAGCATTTT.

This chain uses TRBV2 with TRBJ1-5; 9 bases map to TRBD1. V trimming: 6 bases; J trimming: 5 bases; junction bases outside the gene matches: 17. The CDR3 consists of 18 residues. Germline CDR1 SNHLY, CDR2 FYNNEI. The CDR3 loop is CASSAPLRAGQGHQPQHF. The CDR3 DNA reads TGTGCCAGCAGCGCACCCTTACGTGCGGGACAGGGACATCAGCCCCAGCATTTT.

CDR3 amino acids: CASSEDVLKPQHF. The CDR3, as DNA: TGTGCCAGCAGTGAAGACGTCCTTAAGCCCCAGCATTTT. This chain uses TRBV6-1 with TRBJ1-5; D not certain. This CDR3 comprises 13 residues. Germline assignment: CDR1 MNHNS and CDR2 SASEGT. Trimming cost V 1 base and J 8 bases, with 9 bases left between them.

This rearrangement joins TRBV18 to TRBJ2-4; D perhaps matches TRBD1 (5 bases). There are 16 residues in the CDR3. The germline CDR1 and CDR2 sequences are KGHSH and LQKENI. V lost 3 bases, J lost 9 bases, and 21 bases lay in between. In nucleotides, the CDR3 is TGTGCCAGCTCACCCCCGGGCCCCAGGGCGGATGGCATTCAGTACTTC. Amino acid sequence: CASSPPGPRADGIQYF.

This chain connects TRBV13 to TRBJ1-5; D is perhaps TRBD1 (5 bases). The germline V and J ends were trimmed by 5 bases and 7 bases, with 9 bases remaining between them. The CDR3 is 12 residues long. Germline V gene lookup returns CDR1 PRHDT and CDR2 FYEKMQ (reference sequence). The CDR3 coding sequence is TGTGCCAGCAGCGCTTCAGGGCAGCCCCAGCATTTT. Its protein is CASSASGQPQHF.

The genes are TRBV7-7 and TRBJ2-7; D not resolved. Germline-derived CDR1 and CDR2 are SSHAT and FNYEAQ (reference sequence). The CDR3 consists of 13 residues. The V end was cut by 1 base, the J end by 7 bases, with 11 bases between. CDR3: CASSLGPQREQYF. In nucleotides, the CDR3 is TGTGCCAGCAGCTTAGGGCCGCAAAGGGAGCAGTACTTC.

The chain joins TRBV28 to TRBJ2-7; D uncertain. Germline lookup yields CDR1 MDHEN and CDR2 SYDVKM. Trimming left V 7 bases short and J 2 bases short, with 15 bases between. The CDR3 sequence is 14 residues long. The CDR3 sequence is CASNGYRPTYEQYF. As DNA, the CDR3 is TGTGCCAGCAACGGCTATCGTCCAACCTACGAGCAGTACTTC.

The chain links TRBV11-3 to TRBJ2-3; D may be TRBD2 (6 bases). Germline V gene sequence: CDR1 SGHNT, CDR2 YENEEA. V was trimmed by 0 bases and J by 0 bases, leaving 7 bases between them. The CDR3 length is 15 residues. The chain's CDR3 is CASSLDGGSTDTQYF. For the CDR3, the DNA is TGTGCCAGCAGCTTAGATGGGGGGAGCACAGATACGCAGTATTTT. Full variable domain (remainder filled in from reference TRBV11-3 and TRBJ2-3): EAGVVQSPRYKIIEKKQPVAFWCNPISGHNTLYWYLQNLGQGPELLIRYENEEAVDDSQLPKDRFSAERLKGVDSTLKIQPAELGDSAVYLCASSLDGGSTDTQYFGPGTRLTVL.

The chain has TRBV27 and TRBJ1-5, with unresolved D. V was trimmed by 6 bases and J by 1 base, leaving 13 bases between them. CDR1 is MNHEY, CDR2 SMNVEV, per germline (reference sequence). The CDR3 sequence is 15 residues long. CDR3 residues: CASSPAYGSNQPQHF. CDR3 nucleotide sequence: TGTGCCAGCAGCCCCGCCTACGGGAGCAATCAGCCCCAGCATTTT.

This chain uses TRBV2 with TRBJ1-5; no definite D call. CDR1 is SNHLY and CDR2 is FYNNEI in the germline V gene. Trimming left V 4 bases short and J 1 base short, with 8 bases between. CDR3 length: 14 residues. The CDR3 nucleotides are TGTGCCAGCAGTGTGGACGGAAGCAATCAGCCCCAGCATTTT. This codes for CASSVDGSNQPQHF.

The V gene is TRBV2, the J gene TRBJ2-7; D is unresolved. V shed 4 bases and J shed 3 bases, with 4 bases lying between them. CDR1 and CDR2 from the germline V gene are SNHLY and FYNNEI. CDR3 size: 11 residues. The DNA for the CDR3 is TGTGCCAGCAGTGTCAACTACGAGCAGTACTTC. As protein: CASSVNYEQYF. Together with reference TRBV2 and TRBJ2-7, the CDR3 gives the full variable domain: EPEVTQTPSHQVTQMGQEVILRCVPISNHLYFYWYRQILGQKVEFLVSFYNNEISEKSEIFDDQFSVERPDGSNFTLKIRSTKLEDSAMYFCASSVNYEQYFGPGTRLTVT.

The J gene is TRBJ1-6, the V gene TRBV18; tentatively, D is TRBD1 (5 bases). Trimming removed 1 base from V and 5 bases from J, with 6 bases in between. The CDR3 has 14 residues. Germline V gene sequence: CDR1 KGHSH, CDR2 LQKENI. CDR3 sequence: CASSPRRDNSPLHF. Written as DNA, the CDR3 is TGTGCCAGCTCACCACGCAGGGATAATTCACCCCTCCACTTT.

V and J are TRBV10-3 and TRBJ2-3, with 9 bases identical to TRBD1. V was clipped by 7 bases and J by 6 bases; unmatched bases: 8. The CDR3 runs to 14 residues. CDR1 and CDR2 (germline): ENHRY, SYGVKD. This CDR3 reads CAITQGATVDTQYF. For the CDR3, the DNA is TGTGCCATCACACAGGGGGCAACTGTGGATACGCAGTATTTT.

This sequence joins TRBV10-3 and TRBJ1-2, with D perhaps matching TRBD1 (5 bases). V lost 8 bases to trimming and J lost 3 bases, with 13 bases between them. This CDR3 has 13 amino acids. Germline V gives CDR1 ENHRY, CDR2 SYGVKD. DNA of the CDR3: TGTGCCATCTTCAGGGCCAAGGACTATGGCTACACCTTC. This gives the protein CAIFRAKDYGYTF.

The V call is TRBV7-3, the J call TRBJ2-3, with D unresolved. The ends were cut back, 2 bases at V and 7 bases at J, with 10 bases in the middle. The CDR3 contains 13 residues. The germline CDR1 and CDR2 sequences are SGHTA and FQGTGA. The CDR3 reads CASSLETHYTQYF. In DNA, the CDR3 is TGTGCCAGCAGCTTAGAGACTCACTATACGCAGTATTTT.